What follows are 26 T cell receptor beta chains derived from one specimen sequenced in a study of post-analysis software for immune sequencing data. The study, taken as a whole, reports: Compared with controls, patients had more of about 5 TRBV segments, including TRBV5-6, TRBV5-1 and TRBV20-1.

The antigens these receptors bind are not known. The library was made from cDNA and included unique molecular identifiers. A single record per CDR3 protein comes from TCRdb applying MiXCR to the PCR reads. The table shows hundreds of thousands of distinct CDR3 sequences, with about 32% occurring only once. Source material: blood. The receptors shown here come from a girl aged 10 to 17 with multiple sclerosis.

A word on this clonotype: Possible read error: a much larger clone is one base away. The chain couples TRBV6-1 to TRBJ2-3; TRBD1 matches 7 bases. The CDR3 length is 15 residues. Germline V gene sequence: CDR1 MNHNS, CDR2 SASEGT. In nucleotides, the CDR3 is TGTGCCAGCAGCGCCGGGACAGCTGCCGGGGATACGCAGGATTTT. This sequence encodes CASSAGTAAGDTQDF.

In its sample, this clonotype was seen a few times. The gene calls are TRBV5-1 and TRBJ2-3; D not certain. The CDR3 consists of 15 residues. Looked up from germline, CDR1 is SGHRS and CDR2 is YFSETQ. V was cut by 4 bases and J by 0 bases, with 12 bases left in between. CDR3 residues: CASSAPRPSTDTQYF. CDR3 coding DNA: TGCGCCAGCAGCGCCCCGCGACCAAGCACAGATACGCAGTATTTT.

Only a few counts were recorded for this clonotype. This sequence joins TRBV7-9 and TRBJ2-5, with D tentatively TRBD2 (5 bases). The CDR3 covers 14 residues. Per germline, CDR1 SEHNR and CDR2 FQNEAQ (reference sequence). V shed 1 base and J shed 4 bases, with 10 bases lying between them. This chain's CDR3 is CASSLGGASETQYF. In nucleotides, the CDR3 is TGTGCCAGCAGCTTAGGGGGAGCCTCAGAGACCCAGTACTTC. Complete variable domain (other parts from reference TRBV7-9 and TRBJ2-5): DTGVSQNPRHKITKRGQNVTFRCDPISEHNRLYWYRQTLGQGPEFLTYFQNEAQLEKSRLLSDRFSAERPKGSFSTLEIQRTEQGDSAMYLCASSLGGASETQYFGPGTRLLVL.

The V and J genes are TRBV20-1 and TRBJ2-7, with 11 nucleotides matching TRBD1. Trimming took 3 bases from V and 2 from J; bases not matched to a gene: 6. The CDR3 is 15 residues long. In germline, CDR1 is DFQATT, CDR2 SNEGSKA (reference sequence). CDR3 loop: CSASAPGQGAYEQYF. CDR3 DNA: TGCAGTGCTAGCGCCCCGGGACAGGGGGCCTACGAGCAGTACTTC.

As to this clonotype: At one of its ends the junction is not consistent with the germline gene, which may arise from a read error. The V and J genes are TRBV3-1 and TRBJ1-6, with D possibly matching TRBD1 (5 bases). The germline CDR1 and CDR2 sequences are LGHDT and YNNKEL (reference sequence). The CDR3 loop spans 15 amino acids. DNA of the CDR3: TGTGCCAGCACCCAATTCCGGGGCTCCTATTCACCCCTCCACTTT. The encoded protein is CASTQFRGSYSPLHF.

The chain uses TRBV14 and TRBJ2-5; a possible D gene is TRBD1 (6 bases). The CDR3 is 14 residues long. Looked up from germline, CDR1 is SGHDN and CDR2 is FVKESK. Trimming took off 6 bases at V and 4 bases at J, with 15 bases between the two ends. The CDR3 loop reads CASSWGPSSETQYF. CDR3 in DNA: TGTGCCAGCAGTTGGGGGCCGTCGTCAGAGACCCAGTACTTC.

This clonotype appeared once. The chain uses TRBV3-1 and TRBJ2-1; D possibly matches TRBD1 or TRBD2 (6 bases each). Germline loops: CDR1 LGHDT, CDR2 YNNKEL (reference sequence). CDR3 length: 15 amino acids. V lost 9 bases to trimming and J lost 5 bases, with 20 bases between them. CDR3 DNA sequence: TGTGCCAGTCTTCTGGGGGGCCAAAGGAACAATGAGCAGTTCTTC. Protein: CASLLGGQRNNEQFF.

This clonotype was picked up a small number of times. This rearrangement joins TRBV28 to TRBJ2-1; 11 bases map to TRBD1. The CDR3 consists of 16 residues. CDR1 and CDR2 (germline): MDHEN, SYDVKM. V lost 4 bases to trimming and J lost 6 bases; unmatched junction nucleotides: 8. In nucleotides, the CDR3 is TGTGCCAGCAGTTCCTTGCCGGGACAGGGGGTCAATGAGCAGTTCTTC. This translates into CASSSLPGQGVNEQFF.

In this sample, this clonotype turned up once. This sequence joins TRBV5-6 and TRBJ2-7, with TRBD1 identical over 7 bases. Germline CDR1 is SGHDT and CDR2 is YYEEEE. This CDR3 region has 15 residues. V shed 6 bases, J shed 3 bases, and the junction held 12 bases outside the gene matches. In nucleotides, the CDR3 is TGTGCCAGCAACTCCCCTGGGGACAGAGACTACGAGCAGTACTTC. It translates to CASNSPGDRDYEQYF.

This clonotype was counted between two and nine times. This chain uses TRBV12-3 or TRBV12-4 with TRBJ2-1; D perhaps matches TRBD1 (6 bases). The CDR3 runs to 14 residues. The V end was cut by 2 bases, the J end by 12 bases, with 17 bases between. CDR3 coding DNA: TGTGCCAGCAGTTTATCAGCGGTGGGGGCTGGGCAGTTCTTC. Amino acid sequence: CASSLSAVGAGQFF.

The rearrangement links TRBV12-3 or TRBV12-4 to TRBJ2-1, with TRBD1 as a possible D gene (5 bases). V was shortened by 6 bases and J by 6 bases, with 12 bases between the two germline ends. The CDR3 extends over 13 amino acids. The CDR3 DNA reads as TGTGCCAGCAGGCAGGGTCCCTCCAATGAGCAGTTCTTC. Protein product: CASRQGPSNEQFF.

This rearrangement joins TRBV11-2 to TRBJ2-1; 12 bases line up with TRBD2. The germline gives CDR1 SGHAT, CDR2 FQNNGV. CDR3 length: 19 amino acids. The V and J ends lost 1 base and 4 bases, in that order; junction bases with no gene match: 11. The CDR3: CASSLGRGSSGRGYNEQFF. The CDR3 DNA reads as TGTGCCAGCAGCTTAGGTAGGGGGTCTAGCGGGAGGGGGTACAATGAGCAGTTCTTC.

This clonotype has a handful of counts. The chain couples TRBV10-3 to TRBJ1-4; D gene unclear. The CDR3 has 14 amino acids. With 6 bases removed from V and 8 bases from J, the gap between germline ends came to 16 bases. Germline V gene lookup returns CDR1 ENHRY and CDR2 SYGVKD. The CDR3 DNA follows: TGTGCCATCAGCGCTACAGATGGAGGCGAAAAACTGTTTTTT. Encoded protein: CAISATDGGEKLFF.

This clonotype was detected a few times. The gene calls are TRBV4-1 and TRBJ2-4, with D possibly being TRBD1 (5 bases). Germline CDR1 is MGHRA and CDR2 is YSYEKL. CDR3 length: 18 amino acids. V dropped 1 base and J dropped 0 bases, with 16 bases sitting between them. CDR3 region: CASSQGSIRTLAKNIQYF. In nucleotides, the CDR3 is TGCGCCAGCAGCCAAGGAAGTATTCGGACATTAGCCAAAAACATTCAGTACTTC.

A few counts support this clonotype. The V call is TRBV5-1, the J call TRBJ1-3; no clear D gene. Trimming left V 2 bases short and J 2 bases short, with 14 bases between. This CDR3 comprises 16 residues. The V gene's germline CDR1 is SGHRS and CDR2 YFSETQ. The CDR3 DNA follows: TGCGCCAGCAGCTTACAGCCCACAACTGCTGGAAACACCATATATTTT. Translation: CASSLQPTTAGNTIYF.

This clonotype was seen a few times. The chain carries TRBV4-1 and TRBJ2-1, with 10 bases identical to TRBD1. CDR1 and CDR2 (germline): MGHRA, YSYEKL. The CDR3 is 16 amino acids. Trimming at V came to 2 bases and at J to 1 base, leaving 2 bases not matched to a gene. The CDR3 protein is CASSQRTGGSYNEQFF. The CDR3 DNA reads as TGCGCCAGCAGCCAACGGACAGGGGGTTCCTACAATGAGCAGTTCTTC.

The CDR3 spells CASSLGASGGNNEQFF. The CDR3 region has the DNA TGCGCCAGCAGCTTGGGCGCGAGCGGGGGAAACAATGAGCAGTTCTTC. V and J are TRBV5-1 and TRBJ2-1; TRBD2 agrees at 8 bases. CDR3 length: 16 amino acids. The trim removed 0 bases at V and 5 bases at J, leaving 7 bases unmatched. Germline V CDR1 and CDR2: SGHRS, YFSETQ. Drawing the rest from reference TRBV5-1 and TRBJ2-1, the complete variable domain is KAGVTQTPRYLIKTRGQQVTLSCSPISGHRSVSWYQQTPGQGLQFLFEYFSETQRNKGNFPGRFSGRQFSNSRSEMNVSTLELGDSALYLCASSLGASGGNNEQFFGPGTRLTVL.

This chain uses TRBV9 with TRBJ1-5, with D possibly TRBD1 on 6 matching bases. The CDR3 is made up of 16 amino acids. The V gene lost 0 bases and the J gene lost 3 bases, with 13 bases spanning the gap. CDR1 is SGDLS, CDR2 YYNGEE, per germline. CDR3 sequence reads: CASSVGSGVANQPQHF. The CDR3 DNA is TGTGCCAGCAGCGTAGGATCAGGGGTCGCCAATCAGCCCCAGCATTTT.

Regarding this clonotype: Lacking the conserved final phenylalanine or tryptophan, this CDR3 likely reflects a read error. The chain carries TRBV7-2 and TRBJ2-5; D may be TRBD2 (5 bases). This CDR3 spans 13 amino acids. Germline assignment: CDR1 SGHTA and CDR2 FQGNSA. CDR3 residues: CASSLFELEAQYL. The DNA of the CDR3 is TGTGCCAGCAGCTTATTCGAACTAGAGGCCCAGTACTTA.

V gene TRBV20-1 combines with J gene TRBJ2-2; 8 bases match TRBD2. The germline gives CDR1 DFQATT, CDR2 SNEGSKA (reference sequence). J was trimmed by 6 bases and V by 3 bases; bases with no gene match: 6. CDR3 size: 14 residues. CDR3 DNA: TGCAGTGCTAGTGGCGGGAGGTTTCCCGGGGAGCTGTTTTTT. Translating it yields CSASGGRFPGELFF.

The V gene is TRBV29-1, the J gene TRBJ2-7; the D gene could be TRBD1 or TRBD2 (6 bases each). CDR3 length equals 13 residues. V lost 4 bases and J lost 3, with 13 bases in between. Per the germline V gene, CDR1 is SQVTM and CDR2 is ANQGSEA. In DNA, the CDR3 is TGCAGCGTTGCCCGAGGGGGGTTCTACGAGCAGTACTTC. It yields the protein CSVARGGFYEQYF.

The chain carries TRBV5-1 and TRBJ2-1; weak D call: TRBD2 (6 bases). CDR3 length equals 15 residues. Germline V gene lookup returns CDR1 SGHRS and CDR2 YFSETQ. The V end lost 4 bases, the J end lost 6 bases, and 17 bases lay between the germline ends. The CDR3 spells CASSLRLGEANEQFF. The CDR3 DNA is TGCGCCAGCAGCCTACGCCTCGGGGAGGCCAATGAGCAGTTCTTC.

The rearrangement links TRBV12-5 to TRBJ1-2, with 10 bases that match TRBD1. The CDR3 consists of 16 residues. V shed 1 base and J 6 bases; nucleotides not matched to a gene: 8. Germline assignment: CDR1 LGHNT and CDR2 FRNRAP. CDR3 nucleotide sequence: TGTGCTAGTGGTTTGGGGACAGGGGGATATTTGGATGGCTACACCTTC. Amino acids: CASGLGTGGYLDGYTF.

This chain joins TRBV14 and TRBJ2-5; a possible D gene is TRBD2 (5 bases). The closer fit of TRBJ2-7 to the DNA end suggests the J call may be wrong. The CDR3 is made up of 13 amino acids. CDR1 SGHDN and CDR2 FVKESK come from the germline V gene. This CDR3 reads CASSQEWAGEQYF. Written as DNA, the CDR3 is TGTGCCAGCAGCCAAGAGTGGGCGGGCGAGCAGTACTTC.

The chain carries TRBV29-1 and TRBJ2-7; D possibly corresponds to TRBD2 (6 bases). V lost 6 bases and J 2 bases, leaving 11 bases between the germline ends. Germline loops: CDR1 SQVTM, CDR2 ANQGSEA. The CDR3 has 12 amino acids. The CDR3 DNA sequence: TGCAGCGTGAGGGACTTTCCCTACGAGCAGTACTTC. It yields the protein CSVRDFPYEQYF.

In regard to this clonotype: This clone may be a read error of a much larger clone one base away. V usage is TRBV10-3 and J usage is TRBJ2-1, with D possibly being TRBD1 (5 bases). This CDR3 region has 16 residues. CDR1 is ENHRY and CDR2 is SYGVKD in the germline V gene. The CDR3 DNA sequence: TGTGCCATCAGCCCGACGGACAAAAGCTCCTACAATGGGCAGTTCTTC. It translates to CAISPTDKSSYNGQFF.